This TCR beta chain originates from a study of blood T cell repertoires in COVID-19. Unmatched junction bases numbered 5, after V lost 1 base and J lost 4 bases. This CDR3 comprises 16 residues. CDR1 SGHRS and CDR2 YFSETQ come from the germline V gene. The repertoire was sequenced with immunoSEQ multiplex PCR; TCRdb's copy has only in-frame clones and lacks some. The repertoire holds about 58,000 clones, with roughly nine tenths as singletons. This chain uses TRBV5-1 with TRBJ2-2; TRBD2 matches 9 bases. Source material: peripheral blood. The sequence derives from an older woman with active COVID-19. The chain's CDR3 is CASSLSSGIGTGELFF. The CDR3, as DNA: TGCGCCAGCAGCTTGTCTAGCGGGATAGGCACCGGGGAGCTGTTTTTT.